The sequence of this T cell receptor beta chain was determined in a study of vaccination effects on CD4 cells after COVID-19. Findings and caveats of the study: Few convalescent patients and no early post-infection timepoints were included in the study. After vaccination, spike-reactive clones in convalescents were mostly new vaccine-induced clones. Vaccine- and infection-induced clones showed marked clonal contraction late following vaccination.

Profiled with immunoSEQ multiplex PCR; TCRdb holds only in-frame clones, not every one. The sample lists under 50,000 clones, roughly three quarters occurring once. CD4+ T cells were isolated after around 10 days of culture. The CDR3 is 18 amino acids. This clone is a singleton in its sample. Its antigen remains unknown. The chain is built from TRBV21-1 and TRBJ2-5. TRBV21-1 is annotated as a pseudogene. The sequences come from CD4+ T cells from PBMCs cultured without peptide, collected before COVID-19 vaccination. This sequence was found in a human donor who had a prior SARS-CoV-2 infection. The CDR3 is CASSKRGGLCLCSETQYF. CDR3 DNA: TGTGCCAGCAGCAAAAGGGGCGGACTCTGTCTTTGTTCGGAGACCCAGTACTTC.